A selection of T cell receptor beta chains follows, all from one sample in a study of regulatory T cells in long-lasting Graves disease. Each CDR3 protein is one row after TCRdb ran MiXCR on the multiplex PCR reads. The repertoire includes about 620,000 distinct CDR3 sequences, approximately 15% of them detected once, and approximately 20% sits in the top ten. This sample also appeared in a second study, on T cells in Graves' hyperthyroidism and ophthalmopathy.

This material consisted of peripheral blood mononuclear cells (PBMCs), taken at new diagnosis, from a patient treated with antithyroid drugs. The receptors derive from a woman in her twenties or thirties with Graves disease. Each CDR3 is given with its conserved first and last residue. A D gene is named only where the DNA matches it firmly. Where a row states a size, it is once, few, many or the class of an expanded clone; other rows omit it.

v_call: TRBV7-9; j_call: TRBJ2-1; clone_size: many; d_call: TRBD2; cdr3_aa: CASSLGEGTSWFF; cdr3_nt: TGTGCCAGCAGCTTAGGGGAGGGGACTAGCTGGTTCTTC
v_call: TRBV12-3/TRBV12-4; j_call: TRBJ1-4; clone_size: many; d_call: TRBD1; cdr3_aa: CASSSRQGGNEKLFF; cdr3_nt: TGTGCCAGCAGTTCAAGACAGGGAGGTAATGAAAAACTGTTTTTT
v_call: TRBV12-3/TRBV12-4; j_call: TRBJ1-2; clone_size: many; d_call: TRBD1; cdr3_aa: CAARDRTNYGYTF; cdr3_nt: TGTGCCGCTCGGGACAGAACGAACTATGGCTACACCTTC
v_call: TRBV29-1; j_call: TRBJ2-1; clone_size: many; d_call: TRBD2; cdr3_aa: CSVGLAGGPIEQFF; cdr3_nt: TGCAGCGTCGGACTAGCGGGAGGGCCGATTGAGCAGTTCTTC
v_call: TRBV2; j_call: TRBJ2-7; clone_size: -; d_call: TRBD1; cdr3_aa: CASGGTGYSNEQYF; cdr3_nt: TGTGCCAGCGGGGGGACAGGGTATTCTAACGAGCAGTACTTC
v_call: TRBV7-9; j_call: TRBJ1-2; clone_size: many; d_call: TRBD1; cdr3_aa: CASSPGTGEFDYTF; cdr3_nt: TGTGCCAGCAGCCCCGGGACAGGGGAGTTCGACTACACCTTC
v_call: TRBV29-1; j_call: TRBJ2-7; clone_size: many; d_call: -; cdr3_aa: CSGQFASEQYF; cdr3_nt: TGCAGCGGACAGTTTGCCTCCGAGCAGTACTTC
v_call: TRBV7-9; j_call: TRBJ1-1; clone_size: -; d_call: -; cdr3_aa: CASSFTPPAEAFF; cdr3_nt: TGTGCCAGCAGCTTTACTCCCCCGGCCGAAGCTTTCTTT
v_call: TRBV12-3/TRBV12-4; j_call: TRBJ2-3; clone_size: many; d_call: -; cdr3_aa: CASSSLRQGGDTQYF; cdr3_nt: TGTGCCAGCAGTTCCCTTCGACAGGGAGGGGATACGCAGTATTTT
v_call: TRBV5-1; j_call: TRBJ2-2; clone_size: once; d_call: TRBD2; cdr3_aa: CASSYAGGPVTGELFF; cdr3_nt: TGCGCCAGCAGCTACGCGGGAGGGCCAGTCACCGGGGAGCTGTTTTTT
v_call: TRBV28; j_call: TRBJ1-6; clone_size: -; d_call: -; cdr3_aa: CASTVPGENSPLHF; cdr3_nt: TGTGCCAGCACTGTTCCGGGAGAAAATTCACCCCTCCACTTT
v_call: TRBV18; j_call: TRBJ2-3; clone_size: -; d_call: TRBD2; cdr3_aa: CASSRGSGNTDTQYF; cdr3_nt: TGTGCCAGCTCACGCGGGAGCGGGAACACAGATACGCAGTATTTT
v_call: TRBV7-9; j_call: TRBJ1-4; clone_size: many; d_call: -; cdr3_aa: CASGGTEGEKLFF; cdr3_nt: TGTGCCAGCGGGGGCACCGAGGGGGAAAAACTGTTTTTT
v_call: TRBV7-2; j_call: TRBJ1-2; clone_size: many; d_call: -; cdr3_aa: CASSPHPDRSYTF; cdr3_nt: TGTGCCAGCAGCCCCCACCCGGACAGAAGCTACACCTTC
v_call: TRBV19; j_call: TRBJ1-4; clone_size: -; d_call: -; cdr3_aa: CASNPGLRGEKLFF; cdr3_nt: TGTGCCAGTAACCCGGGACTCCGGGGTGAAAAACTGTTTTTT
v_call: TRBV2; j_call: TRBJ2-3; clone_size: -; d_call: -; cdr3_aa: CASSEAGPLYTDTQYF; cdr3_nt: TGTGCCAGCAGTGAAGCGGGACCCCTTTACACAGATACGCAGTATTTT
v_call: TRBV29-1; j_call: TRBJ2-3; clone_size: few; d_call: TRBD2; cdr3_aa: CSVEGSVAGVATQYF; cdr3_nt: TGCAGCGTTGAAGGATCGGTAGCGGGAGTCGCTACGCAGTATTTT
v_call: TRBV4-1; j_call: TRBJ2-4; clone_size: -; d_call: -; cdr3_aa: CASSQNVVLGKNIQYF; cdr3_nt: TGCGCCAGCAGCCAGAATGTTGTGCTTGGCAAAAACATTCAGTACTTC
v_call: TRBV3-1; j_call: TRBJ2-1; clone_size: -; d_call: TRBD2; cdr3_aa: CASSQLAGGPYNEQFF; cdr3_nt: TGTGCCAGCAGCCAACTAGCGGGAGGGCCCTACAATGAGCAGTTCTTC
v_call: TRBV24-1; j_call: TRBJ2-5; clone_size: -; d_call: -; cdr3_aa: CASSFFRGETQYF; cdr3_nt: TGTGCCAGCAGTTTCTTTAGGGGAGAGACCCAGTACTTC
v_call: TRBV28; j_call: TRBJ1-5; clone_size: many; d_call: -; cdr3_aa: CASSLPFIPQHF; cdr3_nt: TGTGCCAGCAGTTTGCCCTTTATCCCCCAGCATTTT
v_call: TRBV10-2; j_call: TRBJ2-1; clone_size: -; d_call: -; cdr3_aa: CASSSGRGYNEQFF; cdr3_nt: TGCGCCAGCAGCTCAGGGCGTGGGTACAATGAGCAGTTCTTC
v_call: TRBV19; j_call: TRBJ2-2; clone_size: once; d_call: -; cdr3_aa: CASTPPGTLVGELFF; cdr3_nt: TGTGCCAGTACCCCCCCTGGGACCCTGGTCGGGGAGCTGTTTTTT
v_call: TRBV19; j_call: TRBJ2-7; clone_size: -; d_call: -; cdr3_aa: CASRDSGPTYEQYF; cdr3_nt: TGTGCCAGTAGGGATTCGGGGCCAACCTACGAGCAGTACTTC
v_call: TRBV5-1; j_call: TRBJ2-7; clone_size: many; d_call: -; cdr3_aa: CASSLGSAGSEQYF; cdr3_nt: TGCGCCAGCAGCTTGGGTTCCGCGGGATCCGAGCAGTACTTC
v_call: TRBV9; j_call: TRBJ2-4; clone_size: few; d_call: TRBD1; cdr3_aa: CASSVVRGLSPKNIQYF; cdr3_nt: TGTGCCAGCAGCGTAGTTAGGGGGCTATCGCCCAAAAACATTCAGTACTTC
v_call: TRBV20-1; j_call: TRBJ2-7; clone_size: many; d_call: -; cdr3_aa: CSARDLRAPGSDEQYF; cdr3_nt: TGCAGTGCTAGAGATTTGAGAGCCCCTGGCTCCGACGAGCAGTACTTC
v_call: TRBV28; j_call: TRBJ2-5; clone_size: many; d_call: TRBD1; cdr3_aa: CASSGTGRETQYF; cdr3_nt: TGTGCCAGCAGTGGGACAGGGCGAGAGACCCAGTACTTC
v_call: TRBV20-1; j_call: TRBJ2-5; clone_size: many; d_call: -; cdr3_aa: CSASGRAPKQETQYF; cdr3_nt: TGCAGTGCTAGTGGGCGGGCCCCCAAGCAAGAGACCCAGTACTTC
v_call: TRBV5-1; j_call: TRBJ1-1; clone_size: -; d_call: -; cdr3_aa: CASSFIDRTGTEAFF; cdr3_nt: TGCGCCAGCAGCTTTATCGACCGAACAGGCACTGAAGCTTTCTTT
v_call: TRBV20-1; j_call: TRBJ1-2; clone_size: -; d_call: -; cdr3_aa: CSAREEGVVGYTF; cdr3_nt: TGCAGTGCTAGAGAGGAGGGGGTCGTGGGCTACACCTTC
v_call: TRBV11-2; j_call: TRBJ2-3; clone_size: many; d_call: -; cdr3_aa: CASSRLVSTDTQYF; cdr3_nt: TGTGCCAGCAGCCGACTAGTCTCCACAGATACGCAGTATTTT
v_call: TRBV29-1; j_call: TRBJ2-5; clone_size: -; d_call: TRBD2; cdr3_aa: CSVGLAGKKSQYF; cdr3_nt: TGCAGCGTTGGTCTAGCGGGTAAGAAGAGCCAGTACTTC
v_call: TRBV19; j_call: TRBJ2-3; clone_size: -; d_call: -; cdr3_aa: CASRDATDTQYF; cdr3_nt: TGTGCCAGTAGGGACGCCACAGATACGCAGTATTTT
v_call: TRBV6-1; j_call: TRBJ2-1; clone_size: many; d_call: -; cdr3_aa: CASNPSGDLFLLNEQFF; cdr3_nt: TGTGCCAGCAACCCTTCGGGGGACCTGTTTCTGCTCAATGAGCAGTTCTTC
v_call: TRBV14; j_call: TRBJ2-3; clone_size: few; d_call: -; cdr3_aa: CASSQASGRSSGTDTQYF; cdr3_nt: TGTGCCAGCAGCCAAGCGTCGGGAAGATCTTCGGGCACAGATACGCAGTATTTT
v_call: TRBV4-1; j_call: TRBJ2-7; clone_size: few; d_call: -; cdr3_aa: CASSQESAPKTYEQYF; cdr3_nt: TGCGCCAGCAGCCAAGAAAGCGCCCCGAAAACCTACGAGCAGTACTTC
v_call: TRBV13; j_call: TRBJ2-7; clone_size: -; d_call: -; cdr3_aa: CASSSLVDYEQYF; cdr3_nt: TGTGCCAGCAGCTCCTTAGTTGACTACGAGCAGTACTTC
v_call: TRBV7-9; j_call: TRBJ2-4; clone_size: few; d_call: TRBD1; cdr3_aa: CASSLWGQGGTKNIQYF; cdr3_nt: TGTGCCAGCAGCTTATGGGGACAGGGGGGGACCAAAAACATTCAGTACTTC
v_call: TRBV28; j_call: TRBJ1-2; clone_size: few; d_call: -; cdr3_aa: CASRFRPVGVYGYTF; cdr3_nt: TGTGCCAGCAGATTCCGACCGGTAGGAGTATATGGCTACACCTTC
v_call: TRBV15; j_call: TRBJ2-3; clone_size: -; d_call: -; cdr3_aa: CATRVGPSTDTQYF; cdr3_nt: TGTGCCACCAGAGTGGGGCCTAGCACAGATACGCAGTATTTT
v_call: TRBV20-1; j_call: TRBJ2-7; clone_size: many; d_call: -; cdr3_aa: CSATTSLVIYEQYF; cdr3_nt: TGCAGTGCAACTACCAGCCTAGTTATATACGAGCAGTACTTC
v_call: TRBV29-1; j_call: TRBJ1-1; clone_size: many; d_call: -; cdr3_aa: CSVEGVERGNTEAFF; cdr3_nt: TGCAGCGTTGAAGGGGTTGAACGGGGGAACACTGAAGCTTTCTTT
v_call: TRBV2; j_call: TRBJ2-7; clone_size: many; d_call: TRBD1; cdr3_aa: CASSGQGIEQYF; cdr3_nt: TGTGCCAGCAGTGGACAGGGGATCGAGCAGTACTTC
v_call: TRBV6-5; j_call: TRBJ2-3; clone_size: many; d_call: TRBD1; cdr3_aa: CASSYLTGVIDTQYF; cdr3_nt: TGTGCCAGCAGTTACCTGACAGGGGTCATCGATACGCAGTATTTT
v_call: TRBV6-1; j_call: TRBJ2-1; clone_size: few; d_call: -; cdr3_aa: CASSEVQEYNEQFF; cdr3_nt: TGTGCCAGCAGTGAAGTACAGGAGTACAATGAGCAGTTCTTC